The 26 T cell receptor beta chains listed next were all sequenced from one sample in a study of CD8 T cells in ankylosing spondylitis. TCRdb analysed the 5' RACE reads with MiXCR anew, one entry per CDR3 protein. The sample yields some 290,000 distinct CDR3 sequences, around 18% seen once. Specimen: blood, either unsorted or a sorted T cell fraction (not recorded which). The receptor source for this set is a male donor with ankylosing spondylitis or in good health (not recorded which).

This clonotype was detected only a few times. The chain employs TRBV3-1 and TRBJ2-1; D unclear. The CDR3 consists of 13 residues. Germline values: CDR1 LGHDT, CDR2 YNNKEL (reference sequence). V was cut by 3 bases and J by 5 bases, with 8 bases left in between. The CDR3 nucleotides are TGTGCCAGCAGCCACCACATGAACAATGAGCAGTTCTTC. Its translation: CASSHHMNNEQFF.

The CDR3 region is CASSLAGLAGVGDTQYF. The CDR3 nucleotides read TGCGCCAGCAGCTTGGCGGGACTAGCGGGAGTTGGAGATACGCAGTATTTT. The V gene is TRBV5-1, the J gene TRBJ2-3; 14 positions agree with TRBD2. The CDR3 sequence is 17 residues long. CDR1 SGHRS and CDR2 YFSETQ come from the germline V gene. Trimming took 0 bases from V and 5 from J; bases not matched to a gene: 5.

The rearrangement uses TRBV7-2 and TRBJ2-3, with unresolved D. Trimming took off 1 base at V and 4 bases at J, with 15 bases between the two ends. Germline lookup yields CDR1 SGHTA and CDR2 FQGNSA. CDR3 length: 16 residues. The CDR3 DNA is TGTGCCAGCAGCTTAGTCGCAAGCAGGATCCCAGATACGCAGTATTTT. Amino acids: CASSLVASRIPDTQYF.

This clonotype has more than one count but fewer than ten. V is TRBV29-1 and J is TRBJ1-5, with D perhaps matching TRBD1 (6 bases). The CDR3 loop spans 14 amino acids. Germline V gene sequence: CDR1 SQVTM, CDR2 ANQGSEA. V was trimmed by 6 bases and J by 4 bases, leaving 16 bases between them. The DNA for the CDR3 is TGCAGCGTGTCCGGAGGGGGGGCAAATCAGCCCCAGCATTTT. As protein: CSVSGGGANQPQHF.

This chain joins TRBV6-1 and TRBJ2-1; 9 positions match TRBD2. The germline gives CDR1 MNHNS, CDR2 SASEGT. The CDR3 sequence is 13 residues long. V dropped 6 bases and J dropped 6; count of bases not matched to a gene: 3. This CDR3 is CASSLAGFNEQFF. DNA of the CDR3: TGTGCCAGCAGCCTAGCGGGATTCAATGAGCAGTTCTTC.

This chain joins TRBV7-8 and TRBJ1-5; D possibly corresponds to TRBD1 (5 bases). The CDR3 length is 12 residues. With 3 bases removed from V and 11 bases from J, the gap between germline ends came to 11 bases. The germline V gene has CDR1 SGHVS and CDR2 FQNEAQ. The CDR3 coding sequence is TGTGCCAGCAGCTTTCGAGAAGGGGCCCAGCATTTT. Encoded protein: CASSFREGAQHF. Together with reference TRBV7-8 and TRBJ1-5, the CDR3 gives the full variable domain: GAGVSQSPRYKVAKRGQDVALRCDPISGHVSLFWYQQALGQGPEFLTYFQNEAQLDKSGLPSDRFFAERPEGSVSTLKIQRTQQEDSAVYLCASSFREGAQHFGDGTRLSIL.

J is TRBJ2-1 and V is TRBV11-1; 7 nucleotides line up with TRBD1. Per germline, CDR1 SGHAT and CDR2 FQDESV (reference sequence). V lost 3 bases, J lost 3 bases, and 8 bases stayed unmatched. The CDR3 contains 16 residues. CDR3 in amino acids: CASSFGTADFYNEQFF. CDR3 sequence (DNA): TGTGCCAGCAGCTTCGGGACAGCAGACTTCTACAATGAGCAGTTCTTC.

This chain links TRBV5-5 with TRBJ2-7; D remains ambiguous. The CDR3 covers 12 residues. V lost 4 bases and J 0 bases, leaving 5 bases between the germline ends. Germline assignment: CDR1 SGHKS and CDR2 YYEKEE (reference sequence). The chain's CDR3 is CASSRPSYEQYV. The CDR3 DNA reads TGTGCCAGCAGCCGTCCCTCCTACGAGCAGTACGTC.

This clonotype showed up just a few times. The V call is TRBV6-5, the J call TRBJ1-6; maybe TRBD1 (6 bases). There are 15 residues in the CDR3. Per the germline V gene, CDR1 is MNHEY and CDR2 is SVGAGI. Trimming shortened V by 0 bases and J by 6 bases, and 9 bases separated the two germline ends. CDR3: CASSYSGGGNSPLHF. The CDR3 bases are TGTGCCAGCAGTTACTCGGGAGGGGGTAATTCACCCCTCCACTTT.

This CDR3 is CASSLGHPGTQYF. The CDR3 DNA reads TGTGCCAGCAGCCTCGGCCATCCGGGGACGCAGTATTTT. V and J are TRBV28 and TRBJ2-3; a possible D gene is TRBD2 (5 bases). V lost 6 bases and J 9 bases, leaving 16 bases between the germline ends. Germline V gene data show CDR1 as MDHEN and CDR2 as SYDVKM. The CDR3 sequence is 13 residues long.

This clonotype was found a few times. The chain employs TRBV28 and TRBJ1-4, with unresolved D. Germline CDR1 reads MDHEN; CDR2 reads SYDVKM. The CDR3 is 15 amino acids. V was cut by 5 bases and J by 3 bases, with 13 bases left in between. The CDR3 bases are TGTGCCAGCAGTACACTCGAGCTGGCTAATGAAAAACTGTTTTTT. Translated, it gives CASSTLELANEKLFF.

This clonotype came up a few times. The CDR3 reads CASSQGAADTDTQYF. The CDR3 DNA reads TGTGCCAGCAGCCAAGGGGCGGCGGACACAGATACGCAGTATTTT. The chain is built from TRBV4-2 and TRBJ2-3; D unresolved. The CDR3 extends over 15 amino acids. V lost 1 base, J lost 2 bases, and 10 bases lay in between. Germline lookup yields CDR1 LGHNA and CDR2 YNFKEQ.

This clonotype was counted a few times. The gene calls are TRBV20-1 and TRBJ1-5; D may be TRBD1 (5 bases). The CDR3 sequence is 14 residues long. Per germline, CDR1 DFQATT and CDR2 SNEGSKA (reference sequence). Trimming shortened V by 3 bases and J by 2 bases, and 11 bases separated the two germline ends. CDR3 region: CSARTREGNQPQHF. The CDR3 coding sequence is TGCAGTGCTAGGACCAGGGAAGGCAATCAGCCCCAGCATTTT.

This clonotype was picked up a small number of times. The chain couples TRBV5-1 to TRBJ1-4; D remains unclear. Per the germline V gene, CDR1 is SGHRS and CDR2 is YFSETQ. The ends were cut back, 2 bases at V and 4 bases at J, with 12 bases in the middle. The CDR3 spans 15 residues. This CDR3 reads CASSFSQTYNEKLFF. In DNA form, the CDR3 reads TGCGCCAGCAGCTTTTCACAGACTTATAATGAAAAACTGTTTTTT.

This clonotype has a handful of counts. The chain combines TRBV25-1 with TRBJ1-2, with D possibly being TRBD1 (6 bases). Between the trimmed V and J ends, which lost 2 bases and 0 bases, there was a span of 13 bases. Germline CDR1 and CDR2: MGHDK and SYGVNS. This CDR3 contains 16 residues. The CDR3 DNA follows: TGTGCCAGCAGTGAAGGGGGCGGGTTCCCTAACTATGGCTACACCTTC. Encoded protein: CASSEGGGFPNYGYTF.

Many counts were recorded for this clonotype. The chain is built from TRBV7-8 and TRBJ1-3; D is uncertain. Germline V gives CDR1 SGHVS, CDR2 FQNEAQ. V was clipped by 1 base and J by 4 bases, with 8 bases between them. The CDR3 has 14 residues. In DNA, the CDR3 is TGTGCCAGCAGCTTAGGGGCCACAGGAAACACCATATATTTT. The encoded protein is CASSLGATGNTIYF.

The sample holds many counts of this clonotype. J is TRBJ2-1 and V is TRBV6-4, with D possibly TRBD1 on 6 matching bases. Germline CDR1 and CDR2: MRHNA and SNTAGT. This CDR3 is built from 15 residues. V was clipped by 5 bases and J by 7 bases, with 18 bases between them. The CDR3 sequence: CASSSDSAPLNEQFF. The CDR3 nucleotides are TGTGCCAGCAGTTCGGACAGCGCGCCCCTTAATGAGCAGTTCTTC.

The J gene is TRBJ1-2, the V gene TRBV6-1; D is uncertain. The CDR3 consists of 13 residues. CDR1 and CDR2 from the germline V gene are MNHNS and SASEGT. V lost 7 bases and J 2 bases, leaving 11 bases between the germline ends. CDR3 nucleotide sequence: TGTGCCAGCAATGTGAAGGGAAACTATGGCTACACCTTC. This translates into CASNVKGNYGYTF.

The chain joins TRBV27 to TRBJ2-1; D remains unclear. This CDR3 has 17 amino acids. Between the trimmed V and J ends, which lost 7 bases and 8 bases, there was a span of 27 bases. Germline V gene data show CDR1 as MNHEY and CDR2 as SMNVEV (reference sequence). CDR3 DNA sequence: TGTGCCAGCATCACTATCCCCCCGGGCGGAAAAGCCTATGAGCAGTTCTTC. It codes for CASITIPPGGKAYEQFF.

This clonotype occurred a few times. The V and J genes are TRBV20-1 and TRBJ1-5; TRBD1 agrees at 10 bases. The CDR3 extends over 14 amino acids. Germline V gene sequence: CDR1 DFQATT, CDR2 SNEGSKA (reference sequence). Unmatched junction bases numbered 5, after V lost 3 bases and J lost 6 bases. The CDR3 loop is CSARTGGEGQPQHF. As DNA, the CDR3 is TGCAGTGCTAGGACAGGGGGCGAGGGTCAGCCCCAGCATTTT.

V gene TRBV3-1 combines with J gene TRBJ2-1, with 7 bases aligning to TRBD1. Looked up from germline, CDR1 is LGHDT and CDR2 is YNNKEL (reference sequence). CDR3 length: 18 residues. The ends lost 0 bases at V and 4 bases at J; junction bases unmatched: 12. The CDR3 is CASSQDGTALYRYNEQFF. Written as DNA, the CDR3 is TGTGCCAGCAGCCAAGACGGGACAGCATTATACAGGTACAATGAGCAGTTCTTC.

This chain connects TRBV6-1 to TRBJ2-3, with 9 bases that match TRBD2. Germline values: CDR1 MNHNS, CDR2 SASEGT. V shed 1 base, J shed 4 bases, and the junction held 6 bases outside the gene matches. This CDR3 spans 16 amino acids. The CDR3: CASSEGLAGRSDTQYF. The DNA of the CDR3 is TGTGCCAGCAGTGAAGGTCTAGCGGGAAGGTCAGATACGCAGTATTTT.

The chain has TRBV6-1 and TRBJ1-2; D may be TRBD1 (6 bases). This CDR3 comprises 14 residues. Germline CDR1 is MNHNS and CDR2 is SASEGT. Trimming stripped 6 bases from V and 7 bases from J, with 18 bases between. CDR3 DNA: TGTGCCAGCAGACCCGGACAGAAGTTAAGTGGCTACACCTTC. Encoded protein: CASRPGQKLSGYTF.

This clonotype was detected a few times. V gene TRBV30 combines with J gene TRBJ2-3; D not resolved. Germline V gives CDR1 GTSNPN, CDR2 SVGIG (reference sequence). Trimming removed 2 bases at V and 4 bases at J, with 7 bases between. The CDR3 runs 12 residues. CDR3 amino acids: CAWSPSADTQYF. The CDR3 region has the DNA TGTGCCTGGAGTCCGAGCGCAGATACGCAGTATTTT.

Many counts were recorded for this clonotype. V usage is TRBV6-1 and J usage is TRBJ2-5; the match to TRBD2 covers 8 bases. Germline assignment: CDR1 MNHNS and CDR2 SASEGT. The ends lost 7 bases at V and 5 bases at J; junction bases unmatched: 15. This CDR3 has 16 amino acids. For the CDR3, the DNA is TGTGCCAGCACCCTCTCCAAACTAGCGGTGAGGGAGACCCAGTACTTC. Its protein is CASTLSKLAVRETQYF.

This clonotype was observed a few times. CDR3 sequence: CASIPFRGDNNEQFF. In DNA, the CDR3 is TGTGCCAGCATCCCCTTCCGGGGCGACAACAATGAGCAGTTCTTC. V is TRBV12-3 or TRBV12-4 and J is TRBJ2-1; D assignment may be TRBD1 or TRBD2 (5 bases each). This CDR3 is 15 amino acids long. Trimming took off 7 bases at V and 5 bases at J, with 18 bases between the two ends.